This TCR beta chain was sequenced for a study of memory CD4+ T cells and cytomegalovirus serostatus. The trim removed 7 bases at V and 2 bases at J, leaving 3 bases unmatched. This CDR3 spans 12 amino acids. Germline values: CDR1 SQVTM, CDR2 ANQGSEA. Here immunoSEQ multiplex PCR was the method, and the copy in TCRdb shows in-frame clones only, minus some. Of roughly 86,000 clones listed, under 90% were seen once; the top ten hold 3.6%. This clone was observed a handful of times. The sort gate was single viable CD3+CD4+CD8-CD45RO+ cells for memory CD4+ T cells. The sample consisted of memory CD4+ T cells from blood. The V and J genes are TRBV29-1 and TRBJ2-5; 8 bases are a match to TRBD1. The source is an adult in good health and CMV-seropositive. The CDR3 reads CSAGQGQETQYF. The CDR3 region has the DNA TGCAGCGCAGGACAGGGACAAGAGACCCAGTACTTC. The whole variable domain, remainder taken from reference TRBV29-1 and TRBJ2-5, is SAVISQKPSRDICQRGTSLTIQCQVDSQVTMMFWYRQQPGQSLTLIATANQGSEATYESGFVIDKFPISRPNLTFSTLTVSNMSPEDSSIYLCSAGQGQETQYFGPGTRLLVL.